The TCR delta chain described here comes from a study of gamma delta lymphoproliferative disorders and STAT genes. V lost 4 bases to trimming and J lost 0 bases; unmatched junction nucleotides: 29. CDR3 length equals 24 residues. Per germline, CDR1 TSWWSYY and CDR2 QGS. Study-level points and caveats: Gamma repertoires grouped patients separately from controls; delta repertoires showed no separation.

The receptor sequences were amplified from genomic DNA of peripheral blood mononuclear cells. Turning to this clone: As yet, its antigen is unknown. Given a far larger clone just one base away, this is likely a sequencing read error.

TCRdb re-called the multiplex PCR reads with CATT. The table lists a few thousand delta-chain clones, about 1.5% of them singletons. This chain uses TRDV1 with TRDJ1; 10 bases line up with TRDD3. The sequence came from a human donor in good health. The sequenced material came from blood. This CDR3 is CALGGQLSYTRGWGIFGYTDKLIF. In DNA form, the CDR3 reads TGTGCTCTTGGGGGCCAACTTTCCTACACGAGGGGCTGGGGGATATTCGGGTACACCGATAAACTCATCTTT.